This note documents a single T cell receptor (beta chain) sequence. As yet, its antigen is unknown. Making use of molecular barcodes, quantitative 5'-RACE generated TCR beta libraries. Via MiXCR, TCRdb re-called the 5' RACE reads, giving one row per CDR3 protein. The sample includes over 600,000 distinct CDR3 sequences, 15% to 20% seen only once; the top ten take 19%. The CDR3 covers 13 residues. V lost 3 bases, J lost 3 bases, and 8 bases lay in between. Germline V gives CDR1 LNHDA, CDR2 SQIVND (reference sequence). This sample was taken from a study of CD8 T cells in ankylosing spondylitis. General study findings and limits: A TCR beta motif of eight or nine highly homologous variants seemed to mark ankylosing spondylitis blood. There were earlier reports of some motif variants in reactive arthritis synovial fluid and blood. Relatively scarce in peripheral blood, disease-linked clones were CD8+. Clones linked to disease were reported to show significant enrichment in matched ankylosing spondylitis synovial fluid.

The clonotype comes from a male donor with ankylosing spondylitis. Sequenced material: blood, either unsorted or a sorted T cell fraction (not recorded which). The rearrangement uses TRBV19 and TRBJ1-1; no clear D. The CDR3 nucleotides read TGTGCCAGTAGTATGGACGGATACACTGAAGCTTTCTTT. It codes for CASSMDGYTEAFF.